The 25 T cell receptor beta chains below all came from one sample that was sequenced in a study of cytomegalovirus exposure and HLA in healthy donors. With 60 Vbeta and 13 Jbeta primers, the PCR was carried out. The data were produced by immunoSEQ multiplex PCR, yet TCRdb's version contains in-frame clones alone and is incomplete. This sample yields 35,000 or so clones, of which roughly four fifths are seen a single time; roughly 9.3% belongs to the top ten. Material for sequencing was PBMCs. The receptor source for this set is a woman aged 40 to 50 in good health and CMV-seronegative.

The chain links TRBV25-1 to TRBJ2-5; possible D gene TRBD2, 7 bases. V was trimmed by 1 base and J by 5 bases, leaving 17 bases between them. Germline V gives CDR1 MGHDK, CDR2 SYGVNS. CDR3 size: 16 residues. CDR3 DNA sequence: TGTGCCAGCAGTGAATTAGGGGGGGGGCTTTATGAGACCCAGTACTTC. The encoded protein is CASSELGGGLYETQYF.

This sequence joins TRBV2 and TRBJ2-7; D possibly corresponds to TRBD2 (5 bases). This CDR3 is 14 amino acids long. V gave up 6 bases and J gave up 6 bases, with 18 bases separating them. The germline V gene encodes CDR1 SNHLY and CDR2 FYNNEI. The CDR3 region has the DNA TGTGCCAGCAGGGAGAGCGGTTGGCCGGGCGAGCAGTACTTC. It is translated as CASRESGWPGEQYF.

This chain's CDR3 is CASSSSRGGAFSLGTQYF. As DNA, the CDR3 is TGTGCCAGCAGCTCCTCCCGCGGGGGGGCCTTTTCTTTAGGGACCCAGTACTTC. The rearrangement joins TRBV7-2 to TRBJ2-5, with 9 bases that match TRBD2. This CDR3 contains 18 residues. Germline trimming cut 4 bases from V and 7 bases from J; bases unmatched to any gene: 19. The V gene's germline CDR1 is SGHTA and CDR2 FQGNSA.

In nucleotides, the CDR3 is TGTGCCAGCAGCTTTCACCCGACAGGGGGGGGCAATCAGCCCCAGCATTTT. Translating gives CASSFHPTGGGNQPQHF. This chain links TRBV5-6 with TRBJ1-5; 9 positions match TRBD1. The CDR3 length is 17 residues. CDR1 and CDR2 (germline): SGHDT, YYEEEE. J was trimmed by 2 bases and V by 2 bases; bases with no gene match: 8.

The chain joins TRBV11-3 to TRBJ1-2, with 9 bases that match TRBD1. J was trimmed by 7 bases and V by 0 bases; bases with no gene match: 3. Germline V lookup: CDR1 SGHNT, CDR2 YENEEA. The CDR3 has 14 amino acids. The CDR3 DNA follows: TGTGCCAGCAGCTTAGAGGGACAGGGTTCTGGCTACACCTTC. It encodes CASSLEGQGSGYTF.

V gene TRBV7-8 combines with J gene TRBJ1-5, with no clear D. This CDR3 is built from 15 residues. V was clipped by 4 bases and J by 2 bases, with 12 bases between them. Germline CDR1 and CDR2: SGHVS and FQNEAQ. The CDR3 loop reads CASSSTAGGNQPQHF. CDR3 sequence (DNA): TGTGCCAGCAGCTCCACGGCGGGAGGCAATCAGCCCCAGCATTTT. Together with reference TRBV7-8 and TRBJ1-5, the CDR3 gives the full variable domain: GAGVSQSPRYKVAKRGQDVALRCDPISGHVSLFWYQQALGQGPEFLTYFQNEAQLDKSGLPSDRFFAERPEGSVSTLKIQRTQQEDSAVYLCASSSTAGGNQPQHFGDGTRLSIL.

The genes are TRBV7-2 and TRBJ2-4, with 7 bases that match TRBD1. V shed 2 bases and J 7 bases; nucleotides not matched to a gene: 11. The CDR3 spans 16 residues. Per germline, CDR1 SGHTA and CDR2 FQGNSA. The DNA for the CDR3 is TGTGCCAGCAGCTTATTAAGGACAGGAACAAGGAACATTCAGTACTTC. It is translated as CASSLLRTGTRNIQYF. The full variable domain, with the rest looked up from reference TRBV7-2 and TRBJ2-4, is GAGVSQSPSNKVTEKGKDVELRCDPISGHTALYWYRQSLGQGLEFLIYFQGNSAPDKSGLPSDRFSAERTGGSVSTLTIQRTQQEDSAVYLCASSLLRTGTRNIQYFGAGTRLSVL.

This clone occurred a few times. The CDR3 DNA is TGTGCCAGCACCGAGAGGGCGGGCTATCGTGAGCAGTTCTTC. Amino acid sequence: CASTERAGYREQFF. The chain has TRBV6-5 and TRBJ2-1; a possible D gene is TRBD2 (5 bases). Deletions cut 7 bases from V and 9 bases from J, with 19 bases between. The CDR3 extends over 14 amino acids. CDR1 and CDR2 (germline): MNHEY, SVGAGI.

This clone was detected only once. The V call is TRBV2, the J call TRBJ1-2; 7 bases fit TRBD1. After removal of 7 bases from V and 8 bases from J, the junction contained 10 bases not matched to a gene. The CDR3 covers 13 residues. CDR1 and CDR2 from the germline V gene are SNHLY and FYNNEI. CDR3 amino acids: CASKEVQGRGYTF. CDR3 sequence (DNA): TGTGCCAGCAAAGAGGTACAGGGGCGAGGCTACACCTTC.

This clone occurred a few times. V usage is TRBV28 and J usage is TRBJ1-2; 10 bases match TRBD1. This CDR3 spans 15 amino acids. Per the germline V gene, CDR1 is MDHEN and CDR2 is SYDVKM. The V segment lost 2 bases and the J segment 7 bases; nucleotides outside the gene matches: 7. The CDR3 loop is CASSLTDRGRFGYTF. As DNA, the CDR3 is TGTGCCAGCAGTTTAACCGACAGGGGGCGTTTTGGCTACACCTTC.

V and J are TRBV10-2 and TRBJ1-6; tentatively, D is TRBD1 (5 bases). Germline CDR1 reads WSHSY; CDR2 reads SAAADI. This CDR3 spans 13 amino acids. V was pared by 5 bases and J by 7 bases, with 9 bases between. The CDR3 DNA reads as TGCGCCAGCAGTTCGGGGGACAATTCACCCCTCCACTTT. This codes for CASSSGDNSPLHF.

This clone showed up just a few times. CDR3 in amino acids: CASRGTGNTEAFF. The CDR3 nucleotides are TGTGCCAGCAGGGGGACAGGGAACACTGAAGCTTTCTTT. The chain links TRBV2 to TRBJ1-1; 8 positions match TRBD1. This CDR3 has 13 amino acids. Germline CDR1 reads SNHLY; CDR2 reads FYNNEI. V dropped 6 bases and J dropped 1; count of bases not matched to a gene: 1.

The chain is built from TRBV6-5 and TRBJ1-1; TRBD1 agrees at 7 bases. From germline, CDR1 is MNHEY and CDR2 SVGAGI. The CDR3 consists of 13 residues. Trimming removed 7 bases from V and 5 bases from J; junction bases left unmatched: 7. The CDR3 DNA sequence: TGTGCCAGCATCGACAGGGTGGGGACTGAAGCTTTCTTT. Translation: CASIDRVGTEAFF.

V and J are TRBV4-1 and TRBJ2-3, with TRBD1 matching 7 bases. The junction had 14 bases not matched to a gene; V was cut back by 3 bases and J by 5 bases. Germline V gene sequence: CDR1 MGHRA, CDR2 YSYEKL. The CDR3 has 17 amino acids. CDR3: CASSQSVGQGVKDTQYF. The CDR3 region has the DNA TGCGCCAGCAGCCAGAGTGTAGGCCAGGGGGTGAAAGATACGCAGTATTTT.

The chain carries TRBV2 and TRBJ2-5; 15 bases align to TRBD2. The CDR3 is made up of 16 amino acids. Germline lookup yields CDR1 SNHLY and CDR2 FYNNEI. The J segment lost 4 bases and the V segment lost 6 bases, leaving 6 bases of the junction unmatched. The CDR3 reads CASSPGLAGGPETQYF. CDR3 nucleotide sequence: TGTGCCAGCAGCCCCGGACTAGCGGGGGGGCCAGAGACCCAGTACTTC.

The chain links TRBV2 to TRBJ2-3; unclear D gene. The CDR3 consists of 14 residues. Germline CDR1 SNHLY, CDR2 FYNNEI. Trimming took off 2 bases at V and 0 bases at J, with 6 bases between the two ends. CDR3 amino acids: CASSEPGSTDTQYF. DNA for the CDR3: TGTGCCAGCAGTGAACCCGGTAGCACAGATACGCAGTATTTT.

The chain couples TRBV7-9 to TRBJ2-3; 11 nucleotides line up with TRBD2. V gave up 3 bases and J gave up 4 bases; unmatched junction bases: 12. The CDR3 covers 18 residues. Germline V gene sequence: CDR1 SEHNR, CDR2 FQNEAQ (reference sequence). CDR3 DNA: TGTGCCAGCAGCTTCGACCGACTGATAGCGGGGGGGCCAGATACGCAGTATTTT. This sequence encodes CASSFDRLIAGGPDTQYF.

The chain joins TRBV7-3 to TRBJ2-1, with D possibly TRBD1 on 5 matching bases. The ends were cut back, 5 bases at V and 4 bases at J, with 9 bases in the middle. CDR3 length: 13 amino acids. In germline, CDR1 is SGHTA, CDR2 FQGTGA. The CDR3 bases are TGTGCCAGCAGCCTCGACAGTTACAATGAGCAGTTCTTC. This gives the protein CASSLDSYNEQFF.

The chain employs TRBV10-3 and TRBJ2-5; D may be TRBD1 (6 bases). The CDR3 loop spans 14 amino acids. The germline V and J ends were trimmed by 2 bases and 5 bases, with 12 bases remaining between them. Germline V CDR1 and CDR2: ENHRY, SYGVKD. The CDR3 DNA reads TGTGCCATCAGTGAGGGGGGCAGGGAGGAGACCCAGTACTTC. It encodes CAISEGGREETQYF.

This chain uses TRBV6-6 with TRBJ1-6, with 8 bases aligning to TRBD1. V lost 8 bases, J lost 3 bases, and 9 bases stayed unmatched. The CDR3 has 16 residues. The V gene's germline CDR1 is MNHNY and CDR2 SVGAGI (reference sequence). This CDR3 is CASEDRVGGYNSPLHF. The CDR3 DNA sequence: TGTGCCAGCGAGGACAGGGTAGGAGGCTATAATTCACCCCTCCACTTT.

A few counts support this clone. J is TRBJ1-4 and V is TRBV6-6; D possibly corresponds to TRBD1 (6 bases). CDR3 size: 14 residues. Germline V gene data show CDR1 as MNHNY and CDR2 as SVGAGI (reference sequence). V lost 6 bases and J 6 bases, leaving 14 bases between the germline ends. The CDR3 bases are TGTGCCAGCAGCCTCTCGGGGGGCGATGAAAAACTGTTTTTT. This encodes CASSLSGGDEKLFF.

J is TRBJ1-6 and V is TRBV19; possible D gene TRBD1, 6 bases. V was cut by 7 bases and J by 6 bases, with 16 bases left in between. Germline assignment: CDR1 LNHDA and CDR2 SQIVND (reference sequence). The CDR3 sequence is 15 residues long. The CDR3 loop is CASKGDPGGNSPLHF. CDR3 sequence (DNA): TGTGCCAGTAAGGGGGATCCAGGCGGTAATTCACCCCTCCACTTT.

V and J are TRBV5-1 and TRBJ2-1; the D gene is possibly TRBD1 (6 bases). The CDR3 contains 12 residues. Per germline, CDR1 SGHRS and CDR2 YFSETQ. Trimming left V 3 bases short and J 12 bases short, with 13 bases between. The CDR3 here is CASSSTGPGQFF. The CDR3 DNA reads TGCGCCAGCAGCTCCACAGGGCCCGGGCAGTTCTTC. Using reference TRBV5-1 and TRBJ2-1 for the parts outside the CDR3, the full variable domain is KAGVTQTPRYLIKTRGQQVTLSCSPISGHRSVSWYQQTPGQGLQFLFEYFSETQRNKGNFPGRFSGRQFSNSRSEMNVSTLELGDSALYLCASSSTGPGQFFGPGTRLTVL.

This chain links TRBV29-1 with TRBJ1-2, with D possibly being TRBD1 (5 bases). This CDR3 is 12 amino acids long. The germline gives CDR1 SQVTM, CDR2 ANQGSEA. Trimming cost V 7 bases and J 3 bases, with 12 bases left between them. DNA of the CDR3: TGCAGCGCCGATAGGGGTGACTATGGCTACACCTTC. Translating it yields CSADRGDYGYTF.

The chain uses TRBV7-2 and TRBJ1-5; no clear D. Looked up from germline, CDR1 is SGHTA and CDR2 is FQGNSA. The CDR3 length is 14 residues. Trimming took 5 bases from V and 10 from J, leaving 18 bases between them. CDR3 sequence (DNA): TGTGCCAGCAGCCCCTTGGGAGGGTGGGAACCCCAGCATTTT. It codes for CASSPLGGWEPQHF. The variable domain in full, completed from reference TRBV7-2 and TRBJ1-5, reads GAGVSQSPSNKVTEKGKDVELRCDPISGHTALYWYRQSLGQGLEFLIYFQGNSAPDKSGLPSDRFSAERTGGSVSTLTIQRTQQEDSAVYLCASSPLGGWEPQHFGDGTRLSIL.